This T cell receptor (beta chain) was identified in a study of radiotherapy plus CTLA-4 blockade in lung cancer. In the study overall: Of the patients, about 19% showed objective responses and roughly 31% attained disease control. The study's findings and limits: With interferon-beta, early dynamics of blood T cell clones were reported to best predict response. An expansion of tumor-derived TCR clones occurred in blood after radiotherapy plus ipilimumab.

About this clone itself: The antigen is unknown.

The CDR3 consists of 12 residues. CDR1 is SQVTM and CDR2 is ANQGSEA in the germline V gene. V was shortened by 6 bases and J by 3 bases, with 11 bases between the two germline ends. Libraries were prepared by immunoSEQ multiplex PCR; TCRdb keeps only in-frame clonotypes and omits some of them. The data show tens of thousands of clones, approximately 91% seen once. The source is a human donor with non-small cell lung cancer whose response to radiotherapy plus ipilimumab could not be evaluated. This specimen was peripheral blood, taken from a patient treated with radiotherapy plus ipilimumab. This chain joins TRBV29-1 and TRBJ1-2, with a weak D call TRBD1 (5 bases). As DNA, the CDR3 is TGCAGCGTGACAGAGTCGGACTATGGCTACACCTTC. Translated: CSVTESDYGYTF.